The 20 T cell receptor beta chains presented below share a single source sample, sequenced in a study of cytomegalovirus exposure and HLA in healthy donors. Primers for the PCR totalled 60 Vbeta and 13 Jbeta. Using immunoSEQ multiplex PCR, the repertoire was profiled, and TCRdb retains in-frame clones only, with some absent. The sample holds 40,000 to 55,000 clones, around 60% seen once. Material: PBMCs. These TCRs come from a man aged 60 to 69 in good health and CMV-seropositive.

This clone was counted between two and nine times. The DNA for the CDR3 is TGCGCCAGCAGCCAAACTCCAGGGGTCCAGAACACTGAAGCTTTCTTT. Its protein is CASSQTPGVQNTEAFF. The chain employs TRBV4-3 and TRBJ1-1; TRBD1 might be the D (6 bases). The germline CDR1 and CDR2 sequences are LGHNA and YSLEER. This CDR3 has 16 residues. Trimming left V 2 bases short and J 1 base short, with 14 bases between.

The chain carries TRBV28 and TRBJ2-4; perhaps TRBD2 as D (5 bases). The CDR3 covers 14 residues. Germline V gene sequence: CDR1 MDHEN, CDR2 SYDVKM. V lost 8 bases, J lost 0 bases, and 11 bases lay in between. The CDR3 region has the DNA TGTGCCAGCGCAGCGGAGCTAGCCAAAAACATTCAGTACTTC. Amino acid sequence: CASAAELAKNIQYF.

The rearrangement links TRBV4-3 to TRBJ2-2, with a possible D match to TRBD2 (6 bases). V lost 1 base, J lost 7 bases, and 13 bases lay in between. The CDR3 has 15 amino acids. The germline V gene encodes CDR1 LGHNA and CDR2 YSLEER. This chain's CDR3 is CASSQGVASVGELFF. CDR3 DNA sequence: TGCGCCAGCAGCCAAGGAGTGGCTAGCGTCGGGGAGCTGTTTTTT.

The chain recombines TRBV7-9 with TRBJ2-5, with 14 nucleotides matching TRBD2. This CDR3 has 18 amino acids. The V and J ends lost 5 bases and 4 bases, in that order; junction bases with no gene match: 12. Germline values: CDR1 SEHNR, CDR2 FQNEAQ (reference sequence). The CDR3 sequence is CASSTGTSGSVGLETQYF. The DNA of the CDR3 is TGTGCCAGCAGCACCGGGACTAGCGGGAGTGTCGGGTTAGAGACCCAGTACTTC.

The chain joins TRBV6-1 to TRBJ2-3; 12 nucleotides align to TRBD2. With 5 bases clipped from V and 2 bases from J, the junction kept 2 bases outside the gene matches. This CDR3 spans 15 amino acids. Germline assignment: CDR1 MNHNS and CDR2 SASEGT. The CDR3 DNA reads as TGTGCCAGCAGTCTAGCGGGAGGGATCACAGATACGCAGTATTTT. Translating it yields CASSLAGGITDTQYF.

V is TRBV18 and J is TRBJ2-2; possible D gene TRBD1, 6 bases. Trimming took 3 bases from V and 2 from J, leaving 10 bases between them. The length of the CDR3 is 15 residues. CDR1 KGHSH and CDR2 LQKENI come from the germline V gene. The CDR3 loop is CASSPQGTNTGELFF. The CDR3 DNA reads as TGTGCCAGCTCACCCCAGGGGACCAACACCGGGGAGCTGTTTTTT.

The V and J genes are TRBV2 and TRBJ1-4; 9 bases map to TRBD1. The CDR3 runs 17 residues. Germline V lookup: CDR1 SNHLY, CDR2 FYNNEI. V lost 6 bases, J lost 0 bases, and 8 bases stayed unmatched. The CDR3 sequence: CASRYSGQGTTNEKLFF. The CDR3 DNA sequence: TGTGCCAGCAGGTACTCGGGACAGGGAACAACTAATGAAAAACTGTTTTTT.

The rearrangement uses TRBV29-1 and TRBJ1-1; D ambiguous. The V end lost 6 bases, the J end lost 0 bases, and 11 bases lay between the germline ends. The CDR3 is 13 residues long. Germline V gene sequence: CDR1 SQVTM, CDR2 ANQGSEA. The CDR3 region has the DNA TGCAGCGTCTCGGGTCGGATGAACACTGAAGCTTTCTTT. Translated: CSVSGRMNTEAFF.

The V call is TRBV5-1, the J call TRBJ2-2, with TRBD1 matching 8 bases. CDR1 and CDR2 (germline): SGHRS, YFSETQ. V trimming: 7 bases; J trimming: 6 bases; junction bases outside the gene matches: 11. The CDR3 loop spans 15 amino acids. This chain's CDR3 is CASARQGPGAGELFF. For the CDR3, the DNA is TGCGCCAGCGCGAGACAGGGGCCAGGGGCCGGGGAGCTGTTTTTT.

This clone appeared a few times. The V call is TRBV7-2, the J call TRBJ2-7, with 7 positions matching TRBD2. Germline CDR1 and CDR2: SGHTA and FQGNSA. The V and J ends lost 5 bases and 0 bases, in that order; junction bases with no gene match: 7. The CDR3 has 15 amino acids. CDR3 coding DNA: TGTGCCAGCAGCGGGGGGGAGGGAGCCTCCTACGAGCAGTACTTC. It yields the protein CASSGGEGASYEQYF. Using reference TRBV7-2 and TRBJ2-7 for the parts outside the CDR3, the full variable domain is GAGVSQSPSNKVTEKGKDVELRCDPISGHTALYWYRQSLGQGLEFLIYFQGNSAPDKSGLPSDRFSAERTGGSVSTLTIQRTQQEDSAVYLCASSGGEGASYEQYFGPGTRLTVT.

Here the CDR3 DNA reads TGTGCCTGGAGTGTACAGTGGGACAATGAGCAGTTCTTC. Protein product: CAWSVQWDNEQFF. V is TRBV30 and J is TRBJ2-1, with D hard to call. Trimming pared 0 bases from V and 5 bases from J, leaving 8 bases between. CDR3 length equals 13 residues. Germline V CDR1 and CDR2: GTSNPN, SVGIG (reference sequence).

This clone was recorded a few times. This CDR3 is CASSDRGTAYNEQFF. CDR3 nucleotide sequence: TGTGCCAGCAGCGACAGGGGAACGGCTTACAATGAGCAGTTCTTC. The V and J genes are TRBV5-4 and TRBJ2-1; 8 bases map to TRBD1. V lost 4 bases to trimming and J lost 4 bases; unmatched junction nucleotides: 7. This CDR3 is built from 15 residues. Germline V lookup: CDR1 SGHNT, CDR2 YYREEE (reference sequence).

The chain couples TRBV6-4 to TRBJ2-2; 7 bases match TRBD1. Trimming removed 7 bases from V and 5 bases from J; junction bases left unmatched: 7. Germline V gene lookup returns CDR1 MRHNA and CDR2 SNTAGT. The CDR3 is made up of 14 amino acids. The CDR3 bases are TGTGCCAGCAAGACAGGGAAAAATACCGGGGAGCTGTTTTTT. The encoded protein is CASKTGKNTGELFF.

This rearrangement joins TRBV11-2 to TRBJ2-5, with 14 bases matching TRBD2. CDR3 length: 16 amino acids. Germline trimming cut 5 bases from V and 2 bases from J; bases unmatched to any gene: 4. Germline V gene sequence: CDR1 SGHAT, CDR2 FQNNGV. The CDR3 protein is CASSQRTSGRQETQYF. For the CDR3, the DNA is TGTGCCAGCAGCCAAAGGACTAGCGGGAGGCAAGAGACCCAGTACTTC.

This clone showed up just once. This chain links TRBV27 with TRBJ2-7; D possibly corresponds to TRBD1 (6 bases). V was cut by 0 bases and J by 5 bases, with 8 bases left in between. CDR3 length equals 13 residues. Germline lookup yields CDR1 MNHEY and CDR2 SMNVEV (reference sequence). The CDR3 region is CASSLSDSHEQYF. Here the CDR3 DNA reads TGTGCCAGCAGTTTATCGGACAGCCACGAGCAGTACTTC.

The rearrangement uses TRBV28 and TRBJ2-2, with D perhaps matching TRBD1 (6 bases). Trimming stripped 5 bases from V and 1 base from J, with 11 bases between. The CDR3 contains 15 residues. Germline V CDR1 and CDR2: MDHEN, SYDVKM. CDR3 coding DNA: TGTGCCAGCAGTAGGCTACAGGGGAACACCGGGGAGCTGTTTTTT. This codes for CASSRLQGNTGELFF.

The V call is TRBV27, the J call TRBJ2-7, with 12 bases aligning to TRBD2. V dropped 4 bases and J dropped 6; count of bases not matched to a gene: 4. The germline CDR1 and CDR2 sequences are MNHEY and SMNVEV (reference sequence). This CDR3 region has 14 residues. CDR3 sequence: CASSSRLAGAEQYF. CDR3 sequence (DNA): TGTGCCAGCAGTTCTCGACTAGCGGGAGCCGAGCAGTACTTC.

The V and J genes are TRBV28 and TRBJ2-7; 13 bases align to TRBD2. With V trimmed by 2 bases and J by 5 bases, 9 bases remained unmatched. This CDR3 spans 17 amino acids. Germline V gives CDR1 MDHEN, CDR2 SYDVKM. The DNA for the CDR3 is TGTGCCAGCAGTTTAAAAGGACTAGCGGGAGTCAACCACGAGCAGTACTTC. It translates to CASSLKGLAGVNHEQYF.

This clone was seen only once. The chain combines TRBV7-3 with TRBJ2-3; the match to TRBD2 covers 14 bases. Trimming removed 5 bases from V and 0 bases from J; junction bases left unmatched: 4. CDR3 length: 17 residues. Germline values: CDR1 SGHTA, CDR2 FQGTGA. CDR3 nucleotide sequence: TGTGCCAGCAGCCCGGGGACTAGCGGGAGTAGCACAGATACGCAGTATTTT. Residues: CASSPGTSGSSTDTQYF. The full variable domain, completed using reference TRBV7-3 and TRBJ2-3, is GAGVSQTPSNKVTEKGKYVELRCDPISGHTALYWYRQSLGQGPEFLIYFQGTGAADDSGLPNDRFFAVRPEGSVSTLKIQRTERGDSAVYLCASSPGTSGSSTDTQYFGPGTRLTVL.

The chain employs TRBV6-1 and TRBJ2-7; the match to TRBD1 covers 10 bases. The CDR3 runs 14 residues. Unmatched junction bases numbered 4, after V lost 4 bases and J lost 4 bases. Germline CDR1 is MNHNS and CDR2 is SASEGT. CDR3 in amino acids: CASSVRGQGYEQYF. The CDR3 coding sequence is TGTGCCAGCAGTGTCCGGGGACAGGGGTACGAGCAGTACTTC.